These T cell receptor beta chains were read from a single sample in a study of vaccination effects on CD4 cells after COVID-19. The repertoire was sequenced with immunoSEQ multiplex PCR; TCRdb's copy has only in-frame clones and lacks some. The sample gives about 45,000 clones, over 60% of which show up once; roughly 9.7% is in the top ten. Their specific antigens are unknown. Here the sequenced sample was CD4+ T cells from PBMCs cultured without peptide, taken after COVID-19 vaccination. The receptors originated from a human donor who received a COVID-19 vaccine. Each CDR3 is given with its conserved first and last residue. Fields, in order: V gene, J gene, CDR3 protein.

TRBV2	TRBJ1-2	CASSRQVFNYGYTF
TRBV6-5	TRBJ2-7	CASSYHLGQGYEQYF
TRBV27	TRBJ2-3	CASSFRTGTDTQYF
TRBV29-1	TRBJ2-5	CSAPTSGGAETQYF
TRBV4-1	TRBJ2-4	CASSQGRAGGQAKNIQYF
TRBV5-4	TRBJ2-1	CASSLGGLDTYNEQFF
TRBV2	TRBJ2-2	CASSEVQGGELFF
TRBV7-7	TRBJ2-5	CASSPGRLAGAQETQYF
TRBV27	TRBJ1-1	CASSKWTRMPEAFF
TRBV5-1	TRBJ2-6	CASSIAGSSGANVLTF
TRBV10-3	TRBJ1-3	CAISDRGPGITIYF
TRBV5-4	TRBJ2-2	CASSLGFGELFF
TRBV6-2/TRBV6-3	TRBJ1-5	CASSPGQLNQPQHF
TRBV6-5	TRBJ1-1	CASRPSDSLNEAFF
TRBV6-6	TRBJ2-7	CASGKSTGFYEQYF
TRBV30	TRBJ2-7	CAWSVQGLGEQYF
TRBV16	TRBJ1-6	CASSQSIFSWRQGGTSVNSPLHF
TRBV4-1	TRBJ2-5	CASSQVLGGAGQETQYF
TRBV5-4	TRBJ1-2	CASSDRRTGGGGYTF
TRBV28	TRBJ1-1	CASSLLSGLHTEAFF
TRBV4-1	TRBJ1-1	CASSQDQDRDSTEAFF
TRBV6-5	TRBJ1-6	CASSYSGTGHSPLHF
TRBV5-1	TRBJ1-2	CASSLDIQYGYTF
TRBV3-1/TRBV3-2	TRBJ2-1	CASMPSGSHNEQFF
TRBV5-1	TRBJ2-5	CASSFGTGIRETQYF
TRBV6-5	TRBJ2-1	CASSLFPLASYNEQFF
TRBV4-2	TRBJ2-7	CASSRDGGGGVFYEQYF
TRBV7-2	TRBJ2-2	CASSSVIGNTGELFF
TRBV5-8	TRBJ1-2	CASSLVRGNDIFGYTF
TRBV7-2	TRBJ1-6	CASSLAGEGHSPLHF
TRBV19	TRBJ1-1	CASSSQGRRGQGYTEAFF
TRBV4-1	TRBJ2-3	CASSQALREDTQYF
TRBV3-1/TRBV3-2	TRBJ1-3	CASSQDIQILSGNTIYF
TRBV7-9	TRBJ2-5	CASSSSLTGQETQYF
TRBV10-3	TRBJ1-5	CAISESKGQVSYSNQPQHF
TRBV27	TRBJ1-1	CASSLQGRTEAFF
TRBV29-1	TRBJ1-2	CSTRQGESYGYTF
TRBV3-1/TRBV3-2	TRBJ2-5	CASSQDLSGGKETQYF
TRBV19	TRBJ1-6	CASREIQLRIRPLHF
TRBV18	TRBJ1-2	CASSPTGEYGYTF